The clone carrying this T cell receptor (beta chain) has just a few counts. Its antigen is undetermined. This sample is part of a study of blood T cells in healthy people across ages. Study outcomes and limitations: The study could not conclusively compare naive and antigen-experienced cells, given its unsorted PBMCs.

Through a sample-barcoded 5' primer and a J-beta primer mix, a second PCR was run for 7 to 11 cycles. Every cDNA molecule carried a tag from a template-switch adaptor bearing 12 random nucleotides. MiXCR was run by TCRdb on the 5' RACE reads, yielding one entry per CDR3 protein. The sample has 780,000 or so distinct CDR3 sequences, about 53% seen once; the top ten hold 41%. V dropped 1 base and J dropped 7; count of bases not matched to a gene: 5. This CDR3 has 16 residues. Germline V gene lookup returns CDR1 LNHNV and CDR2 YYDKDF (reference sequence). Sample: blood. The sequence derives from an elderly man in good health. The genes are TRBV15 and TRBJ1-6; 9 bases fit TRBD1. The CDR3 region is CATSRAPTGGNSPLHF. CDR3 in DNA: TGTGCCACCAGCAGAGCGCCGACAGGGGGGAATTCACCCCTCCACTTT.